The rows below give T cell receptor beta chains drawn from one sample of a study of T cell responses to AZD1222 COVID-19 vaccine. Using immunoSEQ multiplex PCR, the repertoire was profiled, and TCRdb retains in-frame clones only, with some absent. The sample lists about 86,000 clones, roughly 90% occurring once. Specimen: peripheral blood, collected 28 days after the second AZD1222 dose. Source of these receptors: an adult who received the AZD1222 COVID-19 vaccine. Each CDR3 is given with its conserved first and last residue. D genes are given only for firm matches.

CDR3aa: CASSQAGASSTDTQYF
d_gene: NA
j_gene: TRBJ2-3
v_gene: TRBV4-1

CDR3aa: CASSSRQSLYGYTF
d_gene: NA
j_gene: TRBJ1-2
v_gene: TRBV7-2

CDR3aa: CSVRREGNTIYF
d_gene: NA
j_gene: TRBJ1-3
v_gene: TRBV29-1

CDR3aa: CASSQISNYGYTF
d_gene: NA
j_gene: TRBJ1-2
v_gene: TRBV2

CDR3aa: CASSLETRNWYF
d_gene: NA
j_gene: TRBJ2-3
v_gene: TRBV5-1

CDR3aa: CASSSHLTSGTDYEQYF
d_gene: TRBD2
j_gene: TRBJ2-7
v_gene: TRBV13

CDR3aa: CASSYSGLAVTDTQYF
d_gene: TRBD2
j_gene: TRBJ2-3
v_gene: TRBV6-5

CDR3aa: CASSEGTSGSYEQYF
d_gene: TRBD2
j_gene: TRBJ2-7
v_gene: TRBV6-1

CDR3aa: CASSGAGAGTDTQYF
d_gene: TRBD2
j_gene: TRBJ2-3
v_gene: TRBV2

CDR3aa: CASSPGLVNYEQYF
d_gene: TRBD2
j_gene: TRBJ2-7
v_gene: TRBV7-2

CDR3aa: CSVVGYQETQYF
d_gene: NA
j_gene: TRBJ2-5
v_gene: TRBV29-1

CDR3aa: CASSARGVNEKLFF
d_gene: NA
j_gene: TRBJ1-4
v_gene: TRBV9

CDR3aa: CASSPYVGLAGVYTQYF
d_gene: TRBD2
j_gene: TRBJ2-3
v_gene: TRBV6-6

CDR3aa: CASSFTDNYGYTF
d_gene: NA
j_gene: TRBJ1-2
v_gene: TRBV6-5

CDR3aa: CASSYDGNRNQPQHF
d_gene: NA
j_gene: TRBJ1-5
v_gene: TRBV6-2/TRBV6-3

CDR3aa: CASSSVLAGAEQYF
d_gene: TRBD2
j_gene: TRBJ2-7
v_gene: TRBV6-2/TRBV6-3

CDR3aa: CASSIGTGVGYSNQPQHF
d_gene: TRBD1
j_gene: TRBJ1-5
v_gene: TRBV19

CDR3aa: CASIWVLGSNEQFF
d_gene: NA
j_gene: TRBJ2-1
v_gene: TRBV10-2

CDR3aa: CASSYSIGGTTKETQYF
d_gene: NA
j_gene: TRBJ2-5
v_gene: TRBV6-2/TRBV6-3

CDR3aa: CASSDYGQGYETQYF
d_gene: TRBD1
j_gene: TRBJ2-5
v_gene: TRBV19

CDR3aa: CASSGDSVSPLHF
d_gene: TRBD1
j_gene: TRBJ1-6
v_gene: TRBV2

CDR3aa: CASSEGVRRASTNYGYTF
d_gene: NA
j_gene: TRBJ1-2
v_gene: TRBV2

CDR3aa: CASRIRTSGNNEQFF
d_gene: TRBD2
j_gene: TRBJ2-1
v_gene: TRBV11-2

CDR3aa: CASSSVRYEQYF
d_gene: NA
j_gene: TRBJ2-7
v_gene: TRBV6-2/TRBV6-3

CDR3aa: CASSPLTEAFF
d_gene: NA
j_gene: TRBJ1-1
v_gene: TRBV7-9

CDR3aa: CASSETRTSGIQETQYF
d_gene: TRBD2
j_gene: TRBJ2-5
v_gene: TRBV6-1

CDR3aa: CAWSLGPDTQYF
d_gene: NA
j_gene: TRBJ2-3
v_gene: TRBV30

CDR3aa: CASSLGVGRETQYF
d_gene: NA
j_gene: TRBJ2-5
v_gene: TRBV7-9

CDR3aa: CASSSGDSTGELFF
d_gene: NA
j_gene: TRBJ2-2
v_gene: TRBV5-1

CDR3aa: CASSRQGAGNTIYF
d_gene: TRBD1
j_gene: TRBJ1-3
v_gene: TRBV7-8

CDR3aa: CASSQRENTEAFF
d_gene: NA
j_gene: TRBJ1-1
v_gene: TRBV4-1

CDR3aa: CASSGVSYNEQFF
d_gene: NA
j_gene: TRBJ2-1
v_gene: TRBV5-4

CDR3aa: CATSRDPNTEAFF
d_gene: NA
j_gene: TRBJ1-1
v_gene: TRBV15

CDR3aa: CASSPFSRPDEQYF
d_gene: NA
j_gene: TRBJ2-7
v_gene: TRBV7-9

CDR3aa: CSVIQNTEAFF
d_gene: NA
j_gene: TRBJ1-1
v_gene: TRBV29-1

CDR3aa: CASSAPAGTGSAEQYF
d_gene: TRBD1
j_gene: TRBJ2-7
v_gene: TRBV6-1

CDR3aa: CATSEKGSTNEKLFF
d_gene: NA
j_gene: TRBJ1-4
v_gene: TRBV24-1

CDR3aa: CASSLVSGNTIYF
d_gene: NA
j_gene: TRBJ1-3
v_gene: TRBV7-2

CDR3aa: CASSQGRINQPQHF
d_gene: NA
j_gene: TRBJ1-5
v_gene: TRBV4-3

CDR3aa: CASSLAGGRITEAFF
d_gene: TRBD1
j_gene: TRBJ1-1
v_gene: TRBV5-1

CDR3aa: CASGLPGTSGSNTGELFF
d_gene: TRBD2
j_gene: TRBJ2-2
v_gene: TRBV5-8

CDR3aa: CASSLDLASYEQYF
d_gene: NA
j_gene: TRBJ2-7
v_gene: TRBV7-2

CDR3aa: CASKRQENQPQHF
d_gene: NA
j_gene: TRBJ1-5
v_gene: TRBV10-2

CDR3aa: CASSYGRRGETQYF
d_gene: NA
j_gene: TRBJ2-5
v_gene: TRBV6-5

CDR3aa: CASSDAGTEAFF
d_gene: NA
j_gene: TRBJ1-1
v_gene: TRBV12-3/TRBV12-4

CDR3aa: CASSSRAPTQFF
d_gene: NA
j_gene: TRBJ2-1
v_gene: TRBV5-6

CDR3aa: CASSGQTGGTEAFF
d_gene: TRBD1
j_gene: TRBJ1-1
v_gene: TRBV5-1

CDR3aa: CASSPRARFLFF
d_gene: NA
j_gene: TRBJ1-4
v_gene: TRBV19

CDR3aa: CASRKVERQCGTLSYEQYF
d_gene: NA
j_gene: TRBJ2-7
v_gene: TRBV21-1

CDR3aa: CSVEVGTGFLNEKLFF
d_gene: NA
j_gene: TRBJ1-4
v_gene: TRBV29-1

CDR3aa: CASSVDRWEGTDNEQFF
d_gene: NA
j_gene: TRBJ2-1
v_gene: TRBV9

CDR3aa: CASSTSGEGTQYF
d_gene: NA
j_gene: TRBJ2-5
v_gene: TRBV6-4

CDR3aa: CASSLYRRDHSRKYF
d_gene: NA
j_gene: TRBJ2-5
v_gene: TRBV11-2

CDR3aa: CASRKQVNTEAFF
d_gene: NA
j_gene: TRBJ1-1
v_gene: TRBV6-5

CDR3aa: CASSIYRTGELFF
d_gene: NA
j_gene: TRBJ2-2
v_gene: TRBV19

CDR3aa: CASSLLTGVLYQETQYF
d_gene: TRBD1
j_gene: TRBJ2-5
v_gene: TRBV14

CDR3aa: CASSRDGWDRQAFF
d_gene: NA
j_gene: TRBJ1-1
v_gene: TRBV7-9